A selection of T cell receptor beta chains follows, all from one sample in a study of cytomegalovirus exposure and HLA in healthy donors. Here immunoSEQ multiplex PCR was the method, and the copy in TCRdb shows in-frame clones only, minus some. The table has fewer than 150,000 clones, about four fifths seen once. Sequenced material: PBMCs. These receptors all stem from a man between 25 and 39 years old in good health and CMV-seronegative. CDR3s include the opening cysteine and the closing phenylalanine or tryptophan. A D gene is named only where the DNA matches it firmly. Rows give clone size only sometimes, using once, few, many, or a class for an expanded clone.

clone_size j_call v_call d_call cdr3_nt cdr3_aa
. TRBJ1-1 TRBV2 . TGTGCCAGCAGTGAAGCGCTTCGGGGGAGGGTGACGGGAACTGAAGCTTTCTTT CASSEALRGRVTGTEAFF
few TRBJ2-5 TRBV2 TRBD1 TGTGCCAGCAGGGCAAACCCGGACAGGGGATGGGAGACCCAGTACTTC CASRANPDRGWETQYF
once TRBJ1-2 TRBV7-2 . TGTGCCTCAGGGGCAGGGGCCCACCATGGCTACACCTTC CASGAGAHHGYTF
. TRBJ1-5 TRBV11-2 TRBD1 TGTGCCAGCAGCTTATATGCAGGGGGGCATCAGCCCCAGCATTTT CASSLYAGGHQPQHF
. TRBJ1-1 TRBV4-3 . TGCGCCAGCAGCCCATACGGAGGAGGGACTGAAGCTTTCTTT CASSPYGGGTEAFF
. TRBJ2-3 TRBV6-5 . TGTGCCAGCAGTGCGGGCGTCACAGATACGCAGTATTTT CASSAGVTDTQYF
. TRBJ1-2 TRBV6-1 . TGTGCCAGCAGTGAAGCGATCGAGGCTGTCTATGGCTACACCTTC CASSEAIEAVYGYTF
. TRBJ2-1 TRBV11-2 TRBD2 TGTGCCAGCAGCCAGACTAGCGGGGCATACAATGAGCAGTTCTTC CASSQTSGAYNEQFF
. TRBJ1-5 TRBV18 TRBD1 TGTGCCAGCTCACCCCCGGGACAGGGGACTCAGCCCCAGCATTTT CASSPPGQGTQPQHF
. TRBJ2-3 TRBV25-1 . TGTGCCACGACTAGACGAGATACGCAGTATTTT CATTRRDTQYF